Shown below are 5 T cell receptor beta chains from a single sample sequenced in a study of blood T cell repertoires in COVID-19. Measured with immunoSEQ multiplex PCR; TCRdb has only the in-frame clones, and not every one. The sample holds roughly 220,000 clones; about 86% are singletons and the top ten take under 1.5%. The sequenced material came from PBMCs or T cells enriched from blood (not recorded which). The receptors shown here come from a woman between 40 and 55 years old with acute COVID-19.

The chain has TRBV7-6 and TRBJ2-3; D uncertain. CDR3 size: 13 residues. V lost 4 bases, J lost 4 bases, and 9 bases lay in between. CDR1 SGHVS and CDR2 FNYEAQ come from the germline V gene. The CDR3 DNA reads as TGTGCCAGCAGCTCAGGTGTGGCAGATACGCAGTATTTT. Its protein product is CASSSGVADTQYF.

The J gene is TRBJ1-4, the V gene TRBV6-1, with D maybe TRBD1 (5 bases). The CDR3 covers 16 residues. Germline V gives CDR1 MNHNS, CDR2 SASEGT. V lost 2 bases, J lost 13 bases, and 23 bases lay in between. The CDR3: CASSEREMDLTQGLFF. CDR3 bases: TGTGCCAGCAGTGAAAGGGAAATGGATTTAACGCAGGGACTGTTTTTT.

With respect to this clone: This specimen includes other DNA sequences encoding the same CDR3. The chain carries TRBV6-5 and TRBJ1-1; D is unresolved. The CDR3 length is 15 residues. Trimming took off 2 bases at V and 0 bases at J, with 10 bases between the two ends. The germline V gene has CDR1 MNHEY and CDR2 SVGAGI. The CDR3 reads CASSYSGSLNTEAFF. The CDR3 DNA is TGTGCCAGCAGTTACAGTGGCAGTTTGAACACTGAAGCTTTCTTT.

The chain has TRBV28 and TRBJ1-1, with a possible D match to TRBD1 (6 bases). Germline CDR1 is MDHEN and CDR2 is SYDVKM. V dropped 3 bases and J dropped 3 bases, with 14 bases sitting between them. The CDR3 is 15 amino acids. The CDR3 nucleotides read TGTGCCAGCAGTTTCGCGGGGGGCTATGACACTGAAGCTTTCTTT. This codes for CASSFAGGYDTEAFF.

The chain uses TRBV2 and TRBJ1-5, with 7 positions matching TRBD1. Germline loops: CDR1 SNHLY, CDR2 FYNNEI. Trimming removed 6 bases from V and 1 base from J; junction bases left unmatched: 12. CDR3 length: 17 amino acids. CDR3 region: CASRPGTAVLSNQPQHF. CDR3 sequence (DNA): TGTGCCAGCAGACCCGGGACAGCAGTACTAAGCAATCAGCCCCAGCATTTT.